The clone carrying this T cell receptor beta chain was picked up one time. The antigen is unknown. This entry belongs to a study of T cell responses to AZD1222 COVID-19 vaccine. Findings of the study overall: No repertoire was sampled before or during the peak T cell response, only after it. Mostly white British, mostly female donors; authors suggested clonal diversity may be underestimated.

From germline, CDR1 is KGHSH and CDR2 LQKENI. Trimming removed 2 bases from V and 1 base from J, with 17 bases in between. The CDR3 is 17 amino acids. Data came from immunoSEQ multiplex PCR; TCRdb stores just in-frame clones and leaves some out. The sample has about 88,000 clones; roughly nine tenths are singletons. The rearrangement joins TRBV18 to TRBJ2-5, with D possibly matching TRBD1 (5 bases). The TCR originated in an adult in good health. The material sequenced was peripheral blood, taken on day 0 of AZD1222 vaccination. CDR3 nucleotide sequence: TGTGCCAGCTCACCAAGGACGGTGACAGACCTCCAAGAGACCCAGTACTTC. Translating it yields CASSPRTVTDLQETQYF.